This passage covers 26 T cell receptor beta chains from one sample sequenced in a study of blood T cell repertoires in COVID-19. Generated by immunoSEQ multiplex PCR, the TCRdb table keeps only in-frame clones and is missing some. The sample contains approximately 310,000 clones, 85% of which appear only once. Sequencing was carried out using PBMCs or T cells enriched from blood (not recorded which). The receptors derive from a woman aged 25 to 39 who had been exposed to COVID-19.

The chain joins TRBV20-1 to TRBJ1-5; the D is unclear. The CDR3 is 11 residues long. Germline V gives CDR1 DFQATT, CDR2 SNEGSKA (reference sequence). V was clipped by 3 bases and J by 8 bases, with 8 bases between them. The CDR3, as DNA: TGCAGTGCTAGTGAACGGGAGCCCCAGCATTTT. It yields the protein CSASEREPQHF.

For the CDR3, the DNA is TGTGCCTGGAGTCGGGACTTCCTGAACACTGAAGCTTTCTTT. This encodes CAWSRDFLNTEAFF. This chain joins TRBV30 and TRBJ1-1, with a tentative D call TRBD1 (5 bases). The CDR3 contains 14 residues. From germline, CDR1 is GTSNPN and CDR2 SVGIG (reference sequence). V lost 2 bases and J lost 0, with 10 bases in between.

The chain is built from TRBV7-3 and TRBJ2-2; TRBD2 matches at 13 bases. CDR1 and CDR2 (germline): SGHTA, FQGTGA. This CDR3 contains 21 residues. V shed 4 bases, J shed 0 bases, and the junction held 14 bases outside the gene matches. CDR3 loop: CASSSPLFGTSGATNTGELFF. CDR3 DNA sequence: TGTGCCAGCAGCTCCCCCCTCTTCGGGACTAGCGGGGCCACGAACACCGGGGAGCTGTTTTTT.

The rearrangement links TRBV5-1 to TRBJ1-2; 9 bases line up with TRBD1. Germline V gene lookup returns CDR1 SGHRS and CDR2 YFSETQ. The V gene end was trimmed by 4 bases and the J gene end by 4 bases; junction bases not matched to a gene: 8. The CDR3 covers 15 residues. DNA for the CDR3: TGCGCCAGCAGCGTCCGACAGGGGGATGGCTATGGCTACACCTTC. Its protein is CASSVRQGDGYGYTF.

The rearrangement uses TRBV27 and TRBJ2-2; 10 bases align to TRBD2. Per germline, CDR1 MNHEY and CDR2 SMNVEV (reference sequence). This CDR3 comprises 15 residues. The V segment lost 3 bases and the J segment 6 bases; nucleotides outside the gene matches: 4. This CDR3 is CASSFGGLASGELFF. The CDR3 region has the DNA TGTGCCAGCAGTTTTGGGGGACTAGCGTCCGGGGAGCTGTTTTTT.

V is TRBV2 and J is TRBJ2-7; 7 nucleotides agree with TRBD1. CDR3 size: 12 residues. The V and J ends lost 6 bases and 5 bases, in that order; junction bases with no gene match: 4. The germline CDR1 and CDR2 sequences are SNHLY and FYNNEI. The DNA for the CDR3 is TGTGCCAGCAGGACTACAGGGGACGAGCAGTACTTC. This encodes CASRTTGDEQYF.

This clone was picked up one time. The CDR3 spells CASSFSGEYNEQFF. In DNA form, the CDR3 reads TGTGCCAGCAGCTTTAGCGGGGAATACAATGAGCAGTTCTTC. The chain joins TRBV7-9 to TRBJ2-1, with 8 bases fitting TRBD2. In germline, CDR1 is SEHNR, CDR2 FQNEAQ (reference sequence). The CDR3 sequence is 14 residues long. Trimming removed 3 bases from V and 4 bases from J; junction bases left unmatched: 2.

The sample holds a few counts of this clone. The chain links TRBV6-5 to TRBJ1-2, with 7 bases matching TRBD1. Losses at the gene ends were 5 bases for V and 4 bases for J; bases not matched to a gene: 10. This CDR3 region has 15 residues. Germline assignment: CDR1 MNHEY and CDR2 SVGAGI. In DNA form, the CDR3 reads TGTGCCAGCAGTACCGGGACAGCGGTTCTCTATGGCTACACCTTC. Amino acids: CASSTGTAVLYGYTF.

The rearrangement joins TRBV7-8 to TRBJ2-1; D unresolved. This CDR3 is built from 14 residues. The V and J ends lost 2 bases and 4 bases respectively, with 9 bases between them. CDR1 is SGHVS and CDR2 is FQNEAQ in the germline V gene. The CDR3 region is CASSLNRAYNEQFF. In DNA form, the CDR3 reads TGTGCCAGCAGCTTAAACAGAGCATACAATGAGCAGTTCTTC. Drawing the rest from reference TRBV7-8 and TRBJ2-1, the complete variable domain is GAGVSQSPRYKVAKRGQDVALRCDPISGHVSLFWYQQALGQGPEFLTYFQNEAQLDKSGLPSDRFFAERPEGSVSTLKIQRTQQEDSAVYLCASSLNRAYNEQFFGPGTRLTVL.

The chain employs TRBV19 and TRBJ1-6; tentative D call: TRBD1 (6 bases). This CDR3 has 12 residues. Trimming stripped 9 bases from V and 8 bases from J, with 11 bases between. Germline lookup yields CDR1 LNHDA and CDR2 SQIVND (reference sequence). This CDR3 reads CASGYRDSPLHF. CDR3 sequence (DNA): TGTGCCAGCGGGTACAGGGATTCACCCCTCCACTTT.

The chain uses TRBV10-2 and TRBJ2-7; a weak D match, TRBD2 (6 bases). This CDR3 spans 15 amino acids. Germline CDR1 and CDR2: WSHSY and SAAADI. The V end lost 2 bases, the J end lost 0 bases, and 11 bases lay between the germline ends. CDR3 residues: CASSERVAASYEQYF. The DNA for the CDR3 is TGCGCCAGCAGTGAGCGGGTAGCGGCCTCCTACGAGCAGTACTTC.

J is TRBJ1-5 and V is TRBV6-5, with D tentatively TRBD1 (6 bases). There are 15 residues in the CDR3. V was trimmed by 5 bases and J by 3 bases, leaving 14 bases between them. Germline V CDR1 and CDR2: MNHEY, SVGAGI. In nucleotides, the CDR3 is TGTGCCAGCAGTATCTGGACAGATAACAATCAGCCCCAGCATTTT. Its protein product is CASSIWTDNNQPQHF.

This rearrangement joins TRBV4-1 to TRBJ1-1; the D gene is possibly TRBD1 (5 bases). Trimming took 2 bases from V and 6 from J, leaving 16 bases between them. The V gene's germline CDR1 is MGHRA and CDR2 YSYEKL. This CDR3 region has 15 residues. CDR3 sequence (DNA): TGCGCCAGCAGCCAATATAGGCAGGGCCCTTCTGAAGCTTTCTTT. Protein product: CASSQYRQGPSEAFF.

The rearrangement uses TRBV2 and TRBJ1-1; D is perhaps TRBD1 (6 bases). V gave up 6 bases and J gave up 7 bases, with 12 bases separating them. Germline V lookup: CDR1 SNHLY, CDR2 FYNNEI. The CDR3 totals 12 residues. CDR3 DNA: TGTGCCAGCAGGACCCAGGGGAGTGAAGCTTTCTTT. This gives the protein CASRTQGSEAFF. The full variable domain, its missing parts supplied by reference TRBV2 and TRBJ1-1, is EPEVTQTPSHQVTQMGQEVILRCVPISNHLYFYWYRQILGQKVEFLVSFYNNEISEKSEIFDDQFSVERPDGSNFTLKIRSTKLEDSAMYFCASRTQGSEAFFGQGTRLTVV.

This clone was seen a single time. The chain joins TRBV4-2 to TRBJ1-5, with D hard to call. Germline V gives CDR1 LGHNA, CDR2 YNFKEQ. The V end was cut by 3 bases, the J end by 7 bases, with 10 bases between. CDR3 length equals 13 residues. CDR3 DNA sequence: TGTGCCAGCAGCCAGGGCAGGAAGCAGCCCCAGCATTTT. Residues: CASSQGRKQPQHF.

This clone occurred a few times. This rearrangement joins TRBV13 to TRBJ2-7; TRBD2 matches at 9 bases. V was clipped by 5 bases and J by 5 bases; unmatched bases: 10. The CDR3 runs 15 residues. Germline V gene data show CDR1 as PRHDT and CDR2 as FYEKMQ (reference sequence). This CDR3 reads CASSPSSGIRNEQYF. CDR3 coding DNA: TGTGCCAGCAGCCCCTCTAGCGGGATAAGGAACGAGCAGTACTTC.

The chain employs TRBV25-1 and TRBJ2-7; D uncertain. V was clipped by 4 bases and J by 7 bases, with 5 bases between them. In germline, CDR1 is MGHDK, CDR2 SYGVNS. CDR3 size: 10 residues. The DNA for the CDR3 is TGTGCCAGCAGTGGAGAGGAGCAGTACTTC. This sequence encodes CASSGEEQYF.

This chain links TRBV5-1 with TRBJ2-7, with TRBD1 matching 9 bases. V lost 1 base and J lost 2; bases outside the gene matches: 4. CDR1 is SGHRS, CDR2 YFSETQ, per germline. The CDR3 consists of 15 residues. CDR3 residues: CASSLRGTGTYEQYF. As DNA, the CDR3 is TGCGCCAGCAGCTTGCGCGGGACAGGGACCTACGAGCAGTACTTC.

The genes are TRBV7-2 and TRBJ2-3; D not resolved. V gave up 1 base and J gave up 4 bases, with 12 bases separating them. This CDR3 contains 15 residues. Germline V CDR1 and CDR2: SGHTA, FQGNSA. The CDR3 coding sequence is TGTGCCAGCAGCTTAGATCTAGTGACCTCAGATACGCAGTATTTT. It is translated as CASSLDLVTSDTQYF.

The rearrangement uses TRBV30 and TRBJ2-7; 10 bases fit TRBD1. The germline V gene has CDR1 GTSNPN and CDR2 SVGIG (reference sequence). The CDR3 consists of 14 residues. Trimming took 2 bases from V and 5 from J; bases not matched to a gene: 6. In DNA form, the CDR3 reads TGTGCCTGGAGTTCGGGACAGGGGACCAACGAGCAGTACTTC. This translates into CAWSSGQGTNEQYF.

The chain joins TRBV3-1 (or the pseudogene TRBV3-2) to TRBJ2-7, with 11 bases identical to TRBD1. Trimming removed 3 bases from V and 2 bases from J; junction bases left unmatched: 6. CDR3 size: 16 residues. Per the germline V gene, CDR1 is LGHDT and CDR2 is YNNKEL (reference sequence). CDR3 in DNA: TGTGCCAGCAGCCAGACGGACAGGGGGCGCCCCTACGAGCAGTACTTC. Protein: CASSQTDRGRPYEQYF.

This clone occurred once. J is TRBJ2-3 and V is TRBV10-2, with TRBD2 matching 9 bases. The junction had 4 bases not matched to a gene; V was cut back by 8 bases and J by 4 bases. The CDR3 has 13 amino acids. Germline V gene lookup returns CDR1 WSHSY and CDR2 SAAADI. Here the CDR3 reads CASLVAGADTQYF. CDR3 DNA sequence: TGCGCCAGCTTGGTAGCGGGGGCAGATACGCAGTATTTT.

This clone was seen a single time. V gene TRBV7-8 combines with J gene TRBJ1-4; 8 bases line up with TRBD1. The CDR3 has 16 residues. Germline lookup yields CDR1 SGHVS and CDR2 FQNEAQ. Unmatched junction bases numbered 13, after V lost 5 bases and J lost 8 bases. Written as DNA, the CDR3 is TGTGCCAGCAGCCCCAACACAGGGGGTGGGCGAGAAAAACTGTTTTTT. It encodes CASSPNTGGGREKLFF.

In its sample, this clone was seen once. J is TRBJ2-5 and V is TRBV7-3, with 9 nucleotides matching TRBD1. The CDR3 spans 14 residues. With V trimmed by 5 bases and J by 4 bases, 5 bases remained unmatched. CDR1 is SGHTA, CDR2 FQGTGA, per germline. In DNA, the CDR3 is TGTGCCAGCAGCCCCGGACAGGGGAGAGAGACCCAGTACTTC. This codes for CASSPGQGRETQYF.

The chain couples TRBV3-1 (or the pseudogene TRBV3-2) to TRBJ2-7; 11 positions match TRBD2. There are 16 residues in the CDR3. Germline CDR1 is LGHDT and CDR2 is YNNKEL (reference sequence). V lost 4 bases to trimming and J lost 1 base; unmatched junction nucleotides: 6. Here the CDR3 reads CASSPFLAGGSYEQYF. The CDR3 region has the DNA TGTGCCAGCAGCCCCTTCCTAGCGGGAGGTTCCTACGAGCAGTACTTC.

The chain links TRBV4-1 to TRBJ1-6; the D is unclear. Germline V lookup: CDR1 MGHRA, CDR2 YSYEKL. The CDR3 loop spans 15 amino acids. The V end was cut by 1 base, the J end by 0 bases, with 4 bases between. For the CDR3, the DNA is TGCGCCAGCAGCCAAGTTAGCTCCTATAATTCACCCCTCCACTTT. Protein product: CASSQVSSYNSPLHF.